What follows are 26 T cell receptor beta chains derived from one specimen sequenced in a study of blood T cells in healthy people across ages. It was with a sample-barcoded 5' primer and a J-beta primer mix that a second PCR of about 6 to 12 cycles was run. Each CDR3 protein is one row after TCRdb ran MiXCR on the 5' RACE reads. The repertoire holds about 780,000 distinct CDR3 sequences, with 20% to 30% as singletons. Another study also made use of these data, one on T cells of mothers and their children.

Sequencing used blood. The receptors originated from a boy aged 5-17 years in good health.

This clonotype was counted only a few times. The rearrangement links TRBV20-1 to TRBJ2-6; D remains ambiguous. Germline CDR1 and CDR2: DFQATT and SNEGSKA (reference sequence). V dropped 1 base and J dropped 4 bases, with 14 bases sitting between them. The CDR3 is made up of 16 amino acids. In DNA form, the CDR3 reads TGCAGTGCTAGAGGGGGATTGGGCGCCGGGGCCAACGTCCTGACTTTC. Translated, it gives CSARGGLGAGANVLTF.

The chain carries TRBV29-1 and TRBJ2-4; D may be TRBD2 (5 bases). Germline assignment: CDR1 SQVTM and CDR2 ANQGSEA. Trimming took 5 bases from V and 7 from J, leaving 12 bases between them. This CDR3 is 12 amino acids long. This CDR3 is CSVRGFDNIQYF. The CDR3 region has the DNA TGCAGCGTTCGGGGATTTGATAACATTCAGTACTTC.

The table lists this clonotype with a few counts. V and J are TRBV12-3 or TRBV12-4 and TRBJ2-7; D remains unclear. V dropped 5 bases and J dropped 9 bases, with 17 bases sitting between them. This CDR3 contains 13 residues. The CDR3: CASSPGRLFGQYF. Here the CDR3 DNA reads TGTGCCAGCAGTCCCGGGCGCCTCTTCGGGCAGTACTTC.

The J gene is TRBJ2-1, the V gene TRBV29-1; D remains unclear. Germline CDR1 SQVTM, CDR2 ANQGSEA. Trimming took 3 bases from V and 0 from J, leaving 9 bases between them. The CDR3 sequence is 14 residues long. DNA of the CDR3: TGCAGCGTTGACGACTCGGTCTCCTACAATGAGCAGTTCTTC. It translates to CSVDDSVSYNEQFF.

This clonotype appeared a few times. This chain connects TRBV3-1 to TRBJ2-1; possibly TRBD1 or TRBD2 for D (5 bases each). The ends were cut back, 4 bases at V and 6 bases at J, with 16 bases in the middle. Germline CDR1 reads LGHDT; CDR2 reads YNNKEL (reference sequence). This CDR3 region has 15 residues. CDR3 sequence: CASSRRSGALNEQFF. The CDR3 DNA is TGTGCCAGCAGCCGCCGCTCCGGGGCCCTCAATGAGCAGTTCTTC.

Only a few counts were recorded for this clonotype. This rearrangement joins TRBV20-1 to TRBJ2-7, with a weak D call TRBD1 (7 bases). The germline gives CDR1 DFQATT, CDR2 SNEGSKA (reference sequence). Trimming cost V 0 bases and J 3 bases, with 12 bases left between them. The CDR3 has 14 residues. The CDR3 spells CSARDYRGGYEQYF. CDR3 bases: TGCAGTGCTAGAGATTACAGGGGAGGCTACGAGCAGTACTTC.

As for this clonotype: One end of the junction is discordant with germline, which a read error may explain. The J gene is TRBJ1-5, the V gene TRBV10-2; D is perhaps TRBD1 (6 bases). The germline CDR1 and CDR2 sequences are WSHSY and SAAADI. The CDR3 sequence is 13 residues long. The chain's CDR3 is CSSSGGLNQPQHF. DNA for the CDR3: TGCTCCAGCAGTGGGGGGCTAAATCAGCCCCAGCATTTT.

CDR3 sequence: CAIRGSRGETQYF. Written as DNA, the CDR3 is TGTGCCATCAGGGGGTCCCGAGGAGAGACCCAGTACTTC. The chain uses TRBV10-3 and TRBJ2-5; D ambiguous. V shed 6 bases and J shed 4 bases, with 12 bases lying between them. This CDR3 is built from 13 residues. The germline V gene has CDR1 ENHRY and CDR2 SYGVKD.

J is TRBJ2-5 and V is TRBV28; no reliable D call. Trimming took 3 bases from V and 5 from J, leaving 10 bases between them. This CDR3 spans 13 amino acids. Germline V gene lookup returns CDR1 MDHEN and CDR2 SYDVKM. CDR3 DNA: TGTGCCAGCAGTTTTCTACCCACCGAGACCCAGTACTTC. It translates to CASSFLPTETQYF.

The chain combines TRBV7-2 with TRBJ1-2; possibly TRBD1 for D (5 bases). V dropped 0 bases and J dropped 7 bases, with 15 bases sitting between them. Germline V gene sequence: CDR1 SGHTA, CDR2 FQGNSA. The length of the CDR3 is 15 residues. Here the CDR3 reads CASSLARAGQGGYTF. The CDR3 nucleotides are TGTGCCAGCAGCTTAGCGCGGGCAGGGCAGGGTGGCTACACCTTC.

This clonotype has a handful of counts. V is TRBV6-5 and J is TRBJ1-2; D is unclear. The CDR3 is made up of 13 amino acids. Looked up from germline, CDR1 is MNHEY and CDR2 is SVGAGI. Trimming removed 6 bases at V and 4 bases at J, with 12 bases between. CDR3 bases: TGTGCCAGCAGACTCAACCTCGGCTATGGCTACACCTTC. This encodes CASRLNLGYGYTF.

The J gene is TRBJ1-1, the V gene TRBV28; D is ambiguous. The CDR3 is 14 amino acids. CDR1 is MDHEN, CDR2 SYDVKM, per germline. V dropped 8 bases and J dropped 4 bases, with 17 bases sitting between them. CDR3 DNA: TGTGCCAGCGTGCTGAGGCAGCTAGGCACTGAAGCTTTCTTT. Its protein is CASVLRQLGTEAFF.

This clonotype has just a few counts. The chain links TRBV9 to TRBJ1-2, with 12 bases lining up with TRBD1. CDR3 length equals 16 residues. CDR1 and CDR2 (germline): SGDLS, YYNGEE. V trimming: 4 bases; J trimming: 4 bases; junction bases outside the gene matches: 8. The CDR3 DNA sequence: TGTGCCAGCAGCTTACCCGGGACAGGGGGCTCCTATGGCTACACCTTC. It is translated as CASSLPGTGGSYGYTF.

The chain carries TRBV5-1 and TRBJ1-6; D is uncertain. The CDR3 consists of 15 residues. The germline V gene encodes CDR1 SGHRS and CDR2 YFSETQ. The ends were cut back, 0 bases at V and 5 bases at J, with 9 bases in the middle. As DNA, the CDR3 is TGCGCCAGCAGCTTGGCTGGACGGAATAATTCACCCCTCCACTTT. It codes for CASSLAGRNNSPLHF.

This clonotype was found a few times. V and J are TRBV5-6 and TRBJ2-1; D could derive from TRBD1 or TRBD2 (5 bases each). The V and J ends lost 4 bases and 5 bases respectively, with 19 bases between them. The germline V gene has CDR1 SGHDT and CDR2 YYEEEE. CDR3 size: 16 residues. The CDR3 nucleotides are TGTGCCAGCAGCCCCGGGACCCGCCTTCCCCACAATGAGCAGTTCTTC. Translated, it gives CASSPGTRLPHNEQFF. Full variable domain (rest looked up from reference TRBV5-6 and TRBJ2-1): DAGVTQSPTHLIKTRGQQVTLRCSPKSGHDTVSWYQQALGQGPQFIFQYYEEEERQRGNFPDRFSGHQFPNYSSELNVNALLLGDSALYLCASSPGTRLPHNEQFFGPGTRLTVL.

This clonotype was found a few times. The chain uses TRBV12-3 or TRBV12-4 and TRBJ2-4; D not resolved. The CDR3 has 13 amino acids. V lost 0 bases and J lost 8, with 8 bases in between. The CDR3 loop is CASSLAELDIQYF. Here the CDR3 DNA reads TGTGCCAGCAGTTTAGCGGAATTAGACATTCAGTACTTC.

This clonotype was observed a few times. The V and J genes are TRBV10-3 and TRBJ2-3; 9 bases line up with TRBD1. CDR3 size: 16 residues. CDR1 is ENHRY and CDR2 is SYGVKD in the germline V gene. The junction had 3 bases not matched to a gene; V was cut back by 2 bases and J by 0 bases. In nucleotides, the CDR3 is TGTGCCATCAGTGAGAACAGGGGGCGAAGCACAGATACGCAGTATTTT. This encodes CAISENRGRSTDTQYF.

This clonotype was found a few times. V and J are TRBV4-1 and TRBJ2-1; unclear D gene. V lost 0 bases and J lost 8, with 8 bases in between. The CDR3 consists of 13 residues. Germline lookup yields CDR1 MGHRA and CDR2 YSYEKL. The CDR3 nucleotides are TGCGCCAGCAGCCAAGACCGGTTGGATGAGCAGTTCTTC. It codes for CASSQDRLDEQFF.

Many counts were recorded for this clonotype. The CDR3 reads CSVRQGGTDTQYF. The CDR3 DNA sequence: TGCAGCGTTCGACAGGGAGGCACAGATACGCAGTATTTT. This chain connects TRBV29-1 to TRBJ2-3; 7 nucleotides match TRBD1. V shed 5 bases and J 1 base; nucleotides not matched to a gene: 3. CDR1 and CDR2 from the germline V gene are SQVTM and ANQGSEA. This CDR3 contains 13 residues.

CDR3 loop: CASSTHPGLINEKLFF. The CDR3 DNA reads as TGTGCCAGCAGTACACACCCGGGACTGATTAATGAAAAACTGTTTTTT. This chain links TRBV6-1 with TRBJ1-4, with D possibly TRBD1 on 5 matching bases. Per the germline V gene, CDR1 is MNHNS and CDR2 is SASEGT. The germline V and J ends were trimmed by 5 bases and 4 bases, with 17 bases remaining between them. The CDR3 is 16 amino acids.

The genes are TRBV29-1 and TRBJ1-1; 7 bases map to TRBD1. This CDR3 is built from 15 residues. The germline gives CDR1 SQVTM, CDR2 ANQGSEA. The ends lost 3 bases at V and 2 bases at J; junction bases unmatched: 9. Here the CDR3 reads CSVEARAGGNTEAFF. In DNA, the CDR3 is TGCAGCGTTGAGGCCAGAGCAGGGGGAAACACTGAAGCTTTCTTT. Full variable domain (missing parts from reference TRBV29-1 and TRBJ1-1): SAVISQKPSRDICQRGTSLTIQCQVDSQVTMMFWYRQQPGQSLTLIATANQGSEATYESGFVIDKFPISRPNLTFSTLTVSNMSPEDSSIYLCSVEARAGGNTEAFFGQGTRLTVV.

This chain uses TRBV9 with TRBJ2-5; D gene uncertain. CDR3 length: 13 amino acids. CDR1 and CDR2 (germline): SGDLS, YYNGEE. Between the trimmed V and J ends, which lost 6 bases and 4 bases, there was a span of 13 bases. This CDR3 is CASNVSPAETQYF. For the CDR3, the DNA is TGTGCCAGCAACGTGTCACCCGCAGAGACCCAGTACTTC.

V gene TRBV5-1 combines with J gene TRBJ1-2, with D possibly TRBD1 on 5 matching bases. With 7 bases removed from V and 1 base from J, the gap between germline ends came to 8 bases. The CDR3 is made up of 12 amino acids. Germline V lookup: CDR1 SGHRS, CDR2 YFSETQ. The chain's CDR3 is CASADSNYGYTF. CDR3 in DNA: TGCGCCAGCGCAGACAGTAACTATGGCTACACCTTC.

This clonotype was counted between two and nine times. This chain uses TRBV6-5 with TRBJ2-7, with 8 nucleotides matching TRBD1. Germline V CDR1 and CDR2: MNHEY, SVGAGI. The V gene end was trimmed by 5 bases and the J gene end by 2 bases; junction bases not matched to a gene: 5. The CDR3 runs 14 residues. CDR3 sequence (DNA): TGTGCCAGCAGTACCCGGGACAGGCCCTACGAGCAGTACTTC. It translates to CASSTRDRPYEQYF.

Remarks on this clonotype: One end of the junction fails to match germline, which may point to a read error. The V gene is TRBV2, the J gene TRBJ2-7; D is unclear. The CDR3 has 13 amino acids. From germline, CDR1 is SNHLY and CDR2 FYNNEI. The CDR3 loop is CASREGLNYEQYF. The CDR3 region has the DNA TGTGCCAGCAGGGAAGGTTTAAACTACGAGCAGTACTTC. The whole variable domain, remainder taken from reference TRBV2 and TRBJ2-7, is EPEVTQTPSHQVTQMGQEVILRCVPISNHLYFYWYRQILGQKVEFLVSFYNNEISEKSEIFDDQFSVERPDGSNFTLKIRSTKLEDSAMYFCASREGLNYEQYFGPGTRLTVT.

This clonotype was counted between two and nine times. The chain is built from TRBV7-2 and TRBJ2-7; 8 positions agree with TRBD2. Trimming took 3 bases from V and 3 from J; bases not matched to a gene: 7. The CDR3 has 15 amino acids. The germline V gene encodes CDR1 SGHTA and CDR2 FQGNSA. In DNA form, the CDR3 reads TGTGCCAGCAGCTTCCTAGCGGGTCCCGACTACGAGCAGTACTTC. Translation gives CASSFLAGPDYEQYF.